The clone carrying this T cell receptor beta chain was observed a handful of times. The antigen remains unidentified. The study reverse transcribed the entire isolated RNA, so it sequenced expressed TCRB transcripts. Clones were sequenced by immunoSEQ multiplex PCR, and TCRdb holds only the in-frame ones, with some missing. The table has a few hundred thousand clones, around 16% seen once. Over 95% purity was reached by all sorted populations. The sample belongs to a study of beta chain features in type 1 diabetes. Study-level information: All of the samples together had approximately 100,000,000 sorted cells examined. The study's findings and limits: In all four CD4+ subsets, TCRB CDR3 length was significantly, moderately reduced in type 1 diabetes.

The CDR3 sequence is 11 residues long. CDR1 and CDR2 (germline): SQVTM, ANQGSEA. Trimming cost V 8 bases and J 2 bases, with 8 bases left between them. Sequencing was done on a sample of naive CD4+ T cells from blood. The rearrangement joins TRBV29-1 to TRBJ2-3; no clear D. This clonotype was sampled from a man aged 25 to 40 with type 1 diabetes. This CDR3 reads CSLTNTDTQYF. The DNA for the CDR3 is TGCAGCCTTACTAACACAGATACGCAGTATTTT.